Below, one TCR beta chain is given with its context. The data are from a study of shared clonotypes between healthy human individuals. Naive CD8 isolation took CD45RO-negative cells positively selected for CCR7 and excluded terminally differentiated effector memory CD45RA+ cells. Data came from immunoSEQ multiplex PCR; TCRdb stores just in-frame clones and leaves some out. The table includes some 2,100,000 clones, more than 85% detected once. V was pared by 2 bases and J by 3 bases, with 7 bases of the junction left unmatched. Germline V gives CDR1 SEHNR, CDR2 FQNEAQ (reference sequence). The CDR3 is made up of 18 amino acids.

Specimen: naive CD8+ T cells from PBMCs. The origin of this receptor is a man aged 18 to 29 in good health. Some clones in this sample may be carry-over from other donors' samples. The chain has TRBV7-9 and TRBJ2-2, with 12 positions matching TRBD2. The CDR3 spells CASSLPPSGRGYTGELFF. The CDR3 nucleotides are TGTGCCAGCAGCTTACCTCCTAGCGGGAGGGGGTACACCGGGGAGCTGTTTTTT.